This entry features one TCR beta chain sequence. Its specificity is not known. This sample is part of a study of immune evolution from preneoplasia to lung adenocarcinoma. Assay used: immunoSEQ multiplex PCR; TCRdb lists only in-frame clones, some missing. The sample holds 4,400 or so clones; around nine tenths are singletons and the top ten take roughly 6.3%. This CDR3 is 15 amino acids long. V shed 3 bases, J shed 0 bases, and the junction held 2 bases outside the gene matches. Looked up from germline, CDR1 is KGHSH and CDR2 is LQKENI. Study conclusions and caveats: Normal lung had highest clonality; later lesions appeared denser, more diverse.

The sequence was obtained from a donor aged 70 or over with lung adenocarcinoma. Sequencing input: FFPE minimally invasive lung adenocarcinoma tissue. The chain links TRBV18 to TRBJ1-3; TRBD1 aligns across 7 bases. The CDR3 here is CASSPWTGSGNTIYF. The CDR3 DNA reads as TGTGCCAGCTCACCCTGGACAGGCTCTGGAAACACCATATATTTT. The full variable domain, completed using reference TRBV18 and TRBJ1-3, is NAGVMQNPRHLVRRRGQEARLRCSPMKGHSHVYWYRQLPEEGLKFMVYLQKENIIDESGMPKERFSAEFPKEGPSILRIQQVVRGDSAAYFCASSPWTGSGNTIYFGEGSWLTVV.